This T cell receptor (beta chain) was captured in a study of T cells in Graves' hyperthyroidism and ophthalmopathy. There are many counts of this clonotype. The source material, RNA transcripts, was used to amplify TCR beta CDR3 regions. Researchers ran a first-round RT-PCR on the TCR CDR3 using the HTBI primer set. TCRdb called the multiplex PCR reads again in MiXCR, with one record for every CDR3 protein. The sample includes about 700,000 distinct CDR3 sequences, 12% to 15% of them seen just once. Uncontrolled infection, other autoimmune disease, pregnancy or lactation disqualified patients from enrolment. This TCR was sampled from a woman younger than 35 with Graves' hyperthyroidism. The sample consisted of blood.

CDR3 DNA: TGCAGTGCTATCCAGGGATGGGACAATTCACCCCTCCACTTT. Translation: CSAIQGWDNSPLHF. The chain combines TRBV20-1 with TRBJ1-6, with a tentative D call TRBD1 (5 bases). The CDR3 has 14 residues. Germline CDR1 and CDR2: DFQATT and SNEGSKA (reference sequence). V gave up 4 bases and J gave up 7 bases, with 14 bases separating them.